These T cell receptor beta chains were read from a single sample in a study of shared clonotypes between healthy human individuals. Libraries were prepared by immunoSEQ multiplex PCR; TCRdb keeps only in-frame clonotypes and omits some of them. Among some 1,400,000 clones, around 95% were seen once, and the ten largest hold 0.95% to 1.5%. The sample taken for sequencing was naive CD4+ T cells sorted from blood. Every receptor here comes from a man younger than 45 in good health. The CDR3 runs from the conserved cysteine through the conserved F or W. D genes are given only for firm matches. The listing skips clone size in some rows; elsewhere it reads once, few, many or a size class.

J gene	V gene	clone size	D gene	CDR3 DNA	CDR3 protein
TRBJ2-3	TRBV19	NA	TRBD2	TGTGCCAGTAGTGACCGACTAGCCGCTTACACAGATACGCAGTATTTT	CASSDRLAAYTDTQYF
TRBJ1-1	TRBV27	once	NA	TGTGCCAGCAGCCCCAAGGCGACCATGAACACTGAAGCTTTCTTT	CASSPKATMNTEAFF
TRBJ2-2	TRBV7-2	NA	NA	TGTGCCAGCAGCCCAACCAACTGGAACACCGGGGAGCTGTTTTTT	CASSPTNWNTGELFF
TRBJ1-2	TRBV11-2	NA	NA	TGTGCCAGCAGCTTAGAGTTAGGGGGTTGGTATGGCTACACCTTC	CASSLELGGWYGYTF
TRBJ1-1	TRBV7-9	NA	TRBD1	TGTGCCAGCAGCTTAGCAGGGTTGGCCCAGGGGGCAAAAACTGAAGCTTTCTTT	CASSLAGLAQGAKTEAFF
TRBJ2-7	TRBV5-1	NA	TRBD2	TGCGCCAGCACCGAAGCGGGAGGGATTTACGAGCAGTACTTC	CASTEAGGIYEQYF
TRBJ2-7	TRBV27	NA	TRBD1	TGTGCCAGCAGTTTGCTCGGGACAGGGGTAAGAGGCTCCTACGAGCAGTACTTC	CASSLLGTGVRGSYEQYF
TRBJ2-1	TRBV5-8	NA	TRBD2	TGTGCCAGCAGCTTGGTTAGCGGGCCATACAATGAGCAGTTCTTC	CASSLVSGPYNEQFF
TRBJ2-7	TRBV5-6	NA	NA	TGTGCCAGCAGCTACGGACAAGCCGGGAAAACCTACGAGCAGTACTTC	CASSYGQAGKTYEQYF
TRBJ1-6	TRBV6-1	NA	NA	TGTGCCAGCAGCGTCGAAGGAAAGAATTCACCCCTCCACTTT	CASSVEGKNSPLHF
TRBJ2-7	TRBV30	NA	NA	TGTGCCTGGAGTGTACCAAGGGGTGGGAGTAGATTCTACGAGCAGTACTTC	CAWSVPRGGSRFYEQYF
TRBJ2-3	TRBV4-2	NA	TRBD2	TGTGCCAGCAGCCAGGGGGAGGGTTCCGATACGCAGTATTTT	CASSQGEGSDTQYF
TRBJ1-5	TRBV6-1	NA	TRBD1	TGTGCCAGCAGTGAGCGGGACAGGTTCAATCAGCCCCAGCATTTT	CASSERDRFNQPQHF
TRBJ1-5	TRBV6-1	NA	NA	TGTGCCAGCAGTGAAGAGGTATATTTGCAACCGGATCCCCAGCATTTT	CASSEEVYLQPDPQHF
TRBJ2-7	TRBV16	NA	TRBD2	TGTGCCAGCAGCCAAGGTGGCGGGAGCGGCGAGCAGTACTTC	CASSQGGGSGEQYF
TRBJ1-1	TRBV7-2	NA	NA	TGTGCCAGCAAACCAGGGTCGAACACTGAAGCTTTCTTT	CASKPGSNTEAFF
TRBJ2-7	TRBV11-1	NA	NA	TGTGCCAGCAGCAAAGGGACACGAATCTACGAGCAGTACTTC	CASSKGTRIYEQYF
TRBJ1-1	TRBV5-4	NA	TRBD1	TGTGCCAGCAGCCAGCCTGGGGGACAGGGCCCGTTTGAAGCTTTCTTT	CASSQPGGQGPFEAFF
TRBJ2-3	TRBV5-1	NA	NA	TGCGCCAGCAGCTTTAGACTTTCTAGCACAGATACGCAGTATTTT	CASSFRLSSTDTQYF
TRBJ1-1	TRBV11-2	NA	NA	TGTGCCAGCAGCTTGGACATCATGAACACTGAAGCTTTCTTT	CASSLDIMNTEAFF
TRBJ1-4	TRBV28	NA	NA	TGTGCCAGCAGGGCCCCCCTTGGGAAACTGTTTTTT	CASRAPLGKLFF
TRBJ1-4	TRBV7-9	once	NA	TGTGCCAGCAGCTTAGGGGTCGAAAAACTGTTTTTT	CASSLGVEKLFF
TRBJ1-4	TRBV5-6	NA	NA	TGTGCCAGCAGCCCTGCGGGGGTGGGCGAAAAACTGTTTTTT	CASSPAGVGEKLFF
TRBJ2-7	TRBV9	NA	TRBD2	TGTGCCAGCAGCGTAAATTTAGCGGGAGTCGAGCAGTACTTC	CASSVNLAGVEQYF
TRBJ2-3	TRBV29-1	NA	NA	TGCAGCGGGACGACAACTGTAGATAGGCAGTATTTT	CSGTTTVDRQYF
TRBJ1-1	TRBV9	NA	NA	TGTGCCAGCAGCGCGACAGGAATCTCGAGGGAAACTGAAGCTTTCTTT	CASSATGISRETEAFF
TRBJ2-2	TRBV4-2	NA	NA	TGTGCCAGCAGCCCGGGCAGGGACAACACCGGGGAGCTGTTTTTT	CASSPGRDNTGELFF
TRBJ2-1	TRBV5-1	NA	TRBD2	TGCGCCAGCAGCGCCCTGGGAGGGAGGGATCCCTACAATGAGCAGTTCTTC	CASSALGGRDPYNEQFF
TRBJ1-5	TRBV18	NA	NA	TGTGCCAGCTCATTGTCAGGAGGTAATCAGCCCCAGCATTTT	CASSLSGGNQPQHF
TRBJ2-7	TRBV6-1	NA	NA	TGTGCCAGCAGTGAGTTGACTAGGGCCTCCTACGAGCAGTACTTC	CASSELTRASYEQYF
TRBJ2-5	TRBV2	NA	TRBD2	TGTGCCAGCAGTGCTTGGACTAGCGAAGAGACCCAGTACTTC	CASSAWTSEETQYF
TRBJ2-2	TRBV28	NA	NA	TGTGCCAGCACCGACTGGGATACCGGGGAGCTGTTTTTT	CASTDWDTGELFF
TRBJ1-2	TRBV28	NA	NA	TGTGCCACAAGAGGTGGAGGGGTTCATGGCTACACCTTC	CATRGGGVHGYTF
TRBJ2-3	TRBV15	NA	NA	TGTGCCACCAGCAGAGAGACGACAGATACGCAGTATTTT	CATSRETTDTQYF
TRBJ1-1	TRBV10-1	NA	NA	TGCGCCAGCAGTGAATCGGGGCGGGGTGAAGCTTTCTTT	CASSESGRGEAFF
TRBJ2-1	TRBV29-1	NA	TRBD1	TGCAGCGGCGGACAGGGCGGTCTCGGCGAGTACAATGAGCAGTTCTTC	CSGGQGGLGEYNEQFF
TRBJ2-7	TRBV5-6	NA	TRBD2	TGTGCCAGCAGCTGGGGAGGGAATTACGAGCAGTACTTC	CASSWGGNYEQYF
TRBJ1-1	TRBV10-3	NA	NA	TGTGCCATCAGTGACCCCGTTCGGGGGAACACTGAAGCTTTCTTT	CAISDPVRGNTEAFF
TRBJ1-1	TRBV11-3	NA	NA	TGTGCCAGCAGCTTGGAGGTAGGCACTGAAGCTTTCTTT	CASSLEVGTEAFF
TRBJ1-1	TRBV5-4	NA	NA	TGTGCCAGCAGCTTGGGGAGAACAGTTGAAGCTTTCTTT	CASSLGRTVEAFF
TRBJ2-7	TRBV6-5	NA	TRBD2	TGTGCCAGCAGTTCGCGGGAGATCTCCTACGAGCAGTACTTC	CASSSREISYEQYF
TRBJ1-5	TRBV7-8	NA	NA	TGTGCCAGCAGCTGGCCACGGGGGGGCTCTCAGCCCCAGCATTTT	CASSWPRGGSQPQHF
TRBJ2-3	TRBV11-2	NA	TRBD2	TGTGCCAGCAGCTTAGGGACTAGTTTCACAGATACGCAGTATTTT	CASSLGTSFTDTQYF
TRBJ1-3	TRBV6-6	once	TRBD1	TGTGCCAGCAGTTACCTCCGGGACAGCTCTGGAAACACCATATATTTT	CASSYLRDSSGNTIYF
TRBJ2-1	TRBV14	NA	NA	TGTGCCAGCAGCCAAGGAGGAGGACGGGAGAATGAGCAGTTCTTC	CASSQGGGRENEQFF
TRBJ2-7	TRBV5-6	NA	NA	TGTGCCAGCAGCTTGGTACCGGGAGTTGTAAACGAGCAGTACTTC	CASSLVPGVVNEQYF
TRBJ2-1	TRBV11-2	once	NA	TGTGCCAGCAGCTTCCGGGACTGGGGGTACAATGAGCAGTTCTTC	CASSFRDWGYNEQFF
TRBJ1-5	TRBV5-6	NA	TRBD1	TGTGCCAGCAGCCTGACTTCAGGGGGTCAGCCCCAGCATTTT	CASSLTSGGQPQHF
TRBJ2-1	TRBV14	NA	TRBD2	TGTGCCAGCAGCGGGACTAGCGGGAGTTGGCCCAATGAGCAGTTCTTC	CASSGTSGSWPNEQFF
TRBJ1-5	TRBV19	once	TRBD1	TGTGCCAGTCGGGGACAGACCTACAATCAGCCCCAGCATTTT	CASRGQTYNQPQHF
TRBJ2-1	TRBV9	NA	NA	TGTGCCAGCAGCCCTACCCGTGGTTCCTACAATGAGCAGTTCTTC	CASSPTRGSYNEQFF
TRBJ1-1	TRBV6-1	NA	TRBD1	TGTGCCGGAACCACAGGGGGCATTTCGACTGAAGCTTTCTTT	CAGTTGGISTEAFF
TRBJ2-2	TRBV6-1	NA	NA	TGTGCCAGCAGTGAACTCAGAAAGGGCACCGGGGAGCTGTTTTTT	CASSELRKGTGELFF